The 12 T cell receptor beta chains below all came from one sample that was sequenced in a study of blood T cells in healthy people across ages. Next came a second PCR, run for 7 to 11 cycles, which used a sample-barcoded 5' primer along with a J-beta primer mix. TCRdb re-analysed the 5' RACE reads in MiXCR, keeping a single row per CDR3 protein. The data contain approximately 1.5 million distinct CDR3 sequences, under 55% of them seen just once; the ten biggest clones take up just over 4%. The specimen sequenced was blood. Receptors originate from a young woman in good health.

V and J are TRBV21-1 and TRBJ2-5; the DNA was not compared with TRBD1, the D call given in the table. TRBV21-1 is labeled a pseudogene. This CDR3 is built from 12 residues. This CDR3 reads CASTGAWETQYF. Written as DNA, the CDR3 is TGTGCCAGCACGGGGGCTTGGGAGACCCAGTACTTC.

This clonotype was recorded a few times. This chain links TRBV6-2 or TRBV6-3 with TRBJ2-5; TRBD1 is a possible D gene (5 bases). V was cut by 0 bases and J by 4 bases, with 12 bases left in between. Per the germline V gene, CDR1 is MNHEY and CDR2 is SVGEGT. CDR3 size: 15 residues. CDR3 loop: CASSYSMSRGETQYF. In DNA form, the CDR3 reads TGTGCCAGCAGTTACTCGATGAGTAGGGGAGAGACCCAGTACTTC.

This clonotype showed up just once. The chain is built from TRBV12-3 or TRBV12-4 and TRBJ1-3, with D perhaps TRBD1 (6 bases). Trimming removed 11 bases from V and 6 bases from J, with 17 bases in between. This CDR3 region has 13 residues. CDR3 in DNA: TGTGCCTATAGCAGGGGTAGCGAAAACACCATATATTTT. This gives the protein CAYSRGSENTIYF.

The rearrangement joins TRBV5-1 to TRBJ1-2; D uncertain. Looked up from germline, CDR1 is SGHRS and CDR2 is YFSETQ. The CDR3 sequence is 14 residues long. Trimming cost V 7 bases and J 3 bases, with 16 bases left between them. The CDR3, as DNA: TGCGCCAGCGGTTATTCGGGGATGGACTATGGCTACACCTTC. Translated, it gives CASGYSGMDYGYTF.

This clonotype came up a few times. The rearrangement links TRBV29-1 to TRBJ2-1; 7 bases line up with TRBD1. This CDR3 contains 15 residues. Germline V gene sequence: CDR1 SQVTM, CDR2 ANQGSEA. With 6 bases clipped from V and 2 bases from J, the junction kept 10 bases outside the gene matches. DNA for the CDR3: TGCAGCGTAGTTAGGTGGCAGGGGGCCTACAATGAGCAGTTCTTC. It specifies CSVVRWQGAYNEQFF.

This clonotype was counted only a few times. The genes are TRBV4-1 and TRBJ2-6; D may be TRBD1 or TRBD2 (5 bases each). Germline CDR1 and CDR2: MGHRA and YSYEKL. Trimming pared 4 bases from V and 3 bases from J, leaving 16 bases between. The CDR3 covers 17 residues. The CDR3 region is CASSPVRDLFGANVLTF. The CDR3 DNA is TGCGCCAGCAGCCCGGTTCGGGACCTCTTTGGGGCCAACGTCCTGACTTTC.

The CDR3 protein is CASSYWQGENIQYF. As DNA, the CDR3 is TGTGCCAGCAGTTATTGGCAGGGGGAAAACATTCAGTACTTC. The V call is TRBV6-5, the J call TRBJ2-4, with 7 nucleotides matching TRBD1. The V and J ends lost 3 bases and 5 bases, in that order; junction bases with no gene match: 4. CDR1 is MNHEY, CDR2 SVGAGI, per germline. This CDR3 comprises 14 residues.

This chain uses TRBV2 with TRBJ2-1; D may be TRBD2 (6 bases). There are 17 residues in the CDR3. Germline-derived CDR1 and CDR2 are SNHLY and FYNNEI. V shed 0 bases and J shed 2 bases, with 14 bases lying between them. The CDR3, as DNA: TGTGCCAGCAGTGAAGCGCTTCGGGGACTCACCTACAATGAGCAGTTCTTC. Translation: CASSEALRGLTYNEQFF.

V and J are TRBV5-1 and TRBJ1-2; the D gene is possibly TRBD1 (5 bases). The CDR3 is 14 residues long. Germline assignment: CDR1 SGHRS and CDR2 YFSETQ. The V gene lost 4 bases and the J gene lost 3 bases, with 13 bases spanning the gap. The CDR3 DNA is TGCGCCAGCAGCCCGGACACCACCGACTATGGCTACACCTTC. Its protein is CASSPDTTDYGYTF.

V usage is TRBV5-1 and J usage is TRBJ1-2; TRBD1 might be the D (6 bases). Trimming left V 4 bases short and J 4 bases short, with 11 bases between. Germline CDR1 is SGHRS and CDR2 is YFSETQ. The CDR3 consists of 13 residues. The CDR3 DNA reads as TGCGCCAGCAGCCGGACAGAAACCTATGGCTACACCTTC. As protein: CASSRTETYGYTF.

This chain joins TRBV4-3 and TRBJ2-4; 8 bases match TRBD1. The J call may be wrong; the DNA end is better matched by TRBJ2-7. The germline V gene encodes CDR1 LGHNA and CDR2 YSLEER. The CDR3 is 17 residues long. CDR3: CASSQDMAAGGNYEQYF. CDR3 DNA sequence: TGCGCCAGCAGCCAAGATATGGCGGCAGGGGGCAACTACGAGCAGTACTTC.

As DNA, the CDR3 is TGTGCCAGCAGCCAAGGGACAGGGTACAATGAGCAGTACTTC. This gives the protein CASSQGTGYNEQYF. V usage is TRBV3-1 and J usage is TRBJ2-1; 8 bases align to TRBD1. The J call may be in error: the DNA end matches TRBJ2-7 better. Germline loops: CDR1 LGHDT, CDR2 YNNKEL (reference sequence). CDR3 length equals 14 residues.